The T cell receptor beta chain under discussion was sequenced for a study of cytomegalovirus exposure and HLA in healthy donors. Germline CDR1 reads SGHAT; CDR2 reads FQNNGV. V was pared by 6 bases and J by 2 bases, with 11 bases between. The CDR3 length is 13 residues. This clone has more than one count but fewer than ten. PCR amplification relied on 60 Vbeta primers (plus 13 Jbeta primers). Sequenced by immunoSEQ multiplex PCR; TCRdb stores in-frame clones only, minus some. The repertoire consists of roughly 61,000 clones, with 89% occurring once and the leading ten covering less than 1.6%. V usage is TRBV11-2 and J usage is TRBJ2-7, with TRBD1 as a possible D gene (5 bases). The sequencing input was PBMCs. This clonotype was obtained from a man under 40 in good health and CMV-seropositive. The CDR3 region has the DNA TGTGCCAGCAGTTGGACAAATACCTACGAGCAGTACTTC. Its translation: CASSWTNTYEQYF.